This passage covers 32 T cell receptor beta chains from one sample sequenced in a study of cytomegalovirus exposure and HLA in healthy donors. PCR employed 60 Vbeta and 13 Jbeta primers. Here immunoSEQ multiplex PCR was the method, and the copy in TCRdb shows in-frame clones only, minus some. This sample has about 210,000 clones; 70% to 80% occur once, and the top ten carry 14%. The material sequenced was PBMCs. These receptors were taken from a woman aged 30 to 39 in good health and CMV-seropositive.

This sequence joins TRBV11-2 and TRBJ1-2; weak D call: TRBD1 (6 bases). The ends were cut back, 0 bases at V and 5 bases at J, with 13 bases in the middle. This CDR3 region has 15 residues. Germline loops: CDR1 SGHAT, CDR2 FQNNGV. The CDR3, as DNA: TGTGCCAGCAGCTTAGATTCCAGGGGTCTTTATGGCTACACCTTC. Translation: CASSLDSRGLYGYTF.

The genes are TRBV29-1 and TRBJ2-7, with 9 bases lining up with TRBD1. In germline, CDR1 is SQVTM, CDR2 ANQGSEA. The CDR3 has 13 residues. The trim removed 7 bases at V and 0 bases at J, leaving 4 bases unmatched. CDR3 in DNA: TGCAGCGCAAAGACAGGGGGCTCCTACGAGCAGTACTTC. It translates to CSAKTGGSYEQYF.

The chain couples TRBV30 to TRBJ2-5; 8 bases are a match to TRBD2. The J segment lost 2 bases and the V segment lost 5 bases, leaving 10 bases of the junction unmatched. This CDR3 is built from 15 residues. Germline V CDR1 and CDR2: GTSNPN, SVGIG (reference sequence). The CDR3 protein is CAWAGGGLGQETQYF. CDR3 DNA: TGTGCCTGGGCGGGAGGTGGGTTAGGTCAAGAGACCCAGTACTTC.

The chain has TRBV2 and TRBJ2-5, with 7 bases aligning to TRBD1. Germline values: CDR1 SNHLY, CDR2 FYNNEI. The CDR3 covers 14 residues. V trimming: 7 bases; J trimming: 5 bases; junction bases outside the gene matches: 10. DNA of the CDR3: TGTGCCAGCACCCGAGACAGGGAAGGTGAGACCCAGTACTTC. This gives the protein CASTRDREGETQYF.

The V and J genes are TRBV4-1 and TRBJ2-7; D is uncertain. From germline, CDR1 is MGHRA and CDR2 YSYEKL. V gave up 0 bases and J gave up 0 bases, with 18 bases separating them. This CDR3 has 18 amino acids. CDR3 region: CASSQDFRLVALSYEQYF. For the CDR3, the DNA is TGCGCCAGCAGCCAAGATTTTCGGTTAGTTGCACTCTCCTACGAGCAGTACTTC.

The table lists this clone with a few counts. The rearrangement links TRBV18 to TRBJ1-1; a possible D gene is TRBD1 (5 bases). V was pared by 3 bases and J by 0 bases, with 14 bases between. The CDR3 is 16 residues long. The germline V gene has CDR1 KGHSH and CDR2 LQKENI. CDR3 sequence reads: CASSPLRAGLNTEAFF. DNA of the CDR3: TGTGCCAGCTCACCCCTCAGGGCAGGTTTGAACACTGAAGCTTTCTTT.

The rearrangement links TRBV2 to TRBJ2-3; 8 nucleotides align to TRBD1. This CDR3 has 15 amino acids. In germline, CDR1 is SNHLY, CDR2 FYNNEI. V shed 5 bases and J 2 bases; nucleotides not matched to a gene: 6. In DNA form, the CDR3 reads TGTGCCAGCAGTCAGGGGGCCGTAGACACAGATACGCAGTATTTT. Translation gives CASSQGAVDTDTQYF.

The chain has TRBV28 and TRBJ2-2; 10 bases map to TRBD1. With V trimmed by 8 bases and J by 7 bases, 13 bases remained unmatched. CDR1 is MDHEN, CDR2 SYDVKM, per germline. CDR3 size: 16 residues. The CDR3 region has the DNA TGTGCCAGCGGTGGGAGAGACAGGGGGCCGGACGGGGAGCTGTTTTTT. Translated, it gives CASGGRDRGPDGELFF.

The table lists this clone with a count of one. The chain employs TRBV6-1 and TRBJ2-7; D not resolved. The CDR3 has 13 residues. Trimming stripped 2 bases from V and 2 bases from J, with 7 bases between. From germline, CDR1 is MNHNS and CDR2 SASEGT. The CDR3 coding sequence is TGTGCCAGCAGTGAACCCGGTCCCTACGAGCAGTACTTC. Residues: CASSEPGPYEQYF.

The chain carries TRBV6-4 and TRBJ1-1; 7 nucleotides agree with TRBD1. The V gene's germline CDR1 is MRHNA and CDR2 SNTAGT. Germline trimming cut 6 bases from V and 0 bases from J; bases unmatched to any gene: 4. The CDR3 runs 14 residues. The CDR3 coding sequence is TGTGCCAGCAGACGACAGGGTATGAACACTGAAGCTTTCTTT. Translated, it gives CASRRQGMNTEAFF.

In its sample, this clone was seen a few times. The chain carries TRBV7-2 and TRBJ2-3; TRBD2 is a possible D gene (6 bases). Trimming took off 4 bases at V and 1 base at J, with 12 bases between the two ends. The CDR3 runs to 15 residues. From germline, CDR1 is SGHTA and CDR2 FQGNSA. The chain's CDR3 is CASSSGGVGTDTQYF. The CDR3 DNA reads as TGTGCCAGCAGCTCCGGAGGGGTCGGCACAGATACGCAGTATTTT.

V is TRBV6-5 and J is TRBJ1-5; D remains ambiguous. Germline V gene lookup returns CDR1 MNHEY and CDR2 SVGAGI. The ends were cut back, 6 bases at V and 1 base at J, with 13 bases in the middle. This CDR3 contains 15 residues. The CDR3 region has the DNA TGTGCCAGCAGGGCCATTGGGAGAAGCAATCAGCCCCAGCATTTT. It encodes CASRAIGRSNQPQHF.

This clone was seen only once. V usage is TRBV16 and J usage is TRBJ1-1; TRBD1 is a possible D gene (5 bases). Germline V gene lookup returns CDR1 KGHSY and CDR2 FQNENV. The CDR3 consists of 15 residues. V dropped 4 bases and J dropped 1 base, with 13 bases sitting between them. Here the CDR3 DNA reads TGTGCCAGCAGCCGGGGCCCTCCTTCGAACACTGAAGCTTTCTTT. Its protein is CASSRGPPSNTEAFF. Together with reference TRBV16 and TRBJ1-1, the CDR3 gives the full variable domain: GEEVAQTPKHLVRGEGQKAKLYCAPIKGHSYVFWYQQVLKNEFKFLISFQNENVFDETGMPKERFSAKCLPNSPCSLEIQATKLEDSAVYFCASSRGPPSNTEAFFGQGTRLTVV.

The chain combines TRBV7-9 with TRBJ2-7, with D maybe TRBD1 (6 bases). Germline V CDR1 and CDR2: SEHNR, FQNEAQ (reference sequence). Trimming cost V 5 bases and J 0 bases, with 20 bases left between them. The CDR3 runs to 17 residues. This CDR3 is CASSPRTTGRPSYEQYF. The CDR3, as DNA: TGTGCCAGCAGCCCCCGGACCACAGGGCGCCCCTCCTACGAGCAGTACTTC.

This chain's CDR3 is CASSVGLAGPYEQYF. The CDR3 region has the DNA TGTGCCAGCAGCGTAGGACTAGCGGGACCTTACGAGCAGTACTTC. This chain links TRBV9 with TRBJ2-7, with TRBD2 matching 11 bases. Germline-derived CDR1 and CDR2 are SGDLS and YYNGEE. This CDR3 is 15 amino acids long. The J segment lost 4 bases and the V segment lost 0 bases, leaving 3 bases of the junction unmatched.

The V and J genes are TRBV10-3 and TRBJ2-7, with 7 bases matching TRBD2. CDR1 ENHRY and CDR2 SYGVKD come from the germline V gene. This CDR3 region has 12 residues. V shed 10 bases and J 0 bases; nucleotides not matched to a gene: 3. In DNA form, the CDR3 reads TGTGCCACCCGGGACTACTCCTACGAGCAGTACTTC. Its translation: CATRDYSYEQYF.

This clone has just one count. The chain combines TRBV30 with TRBJ1-1; 8 bases map to TRBD1. Germline V gene sequence: CDR1 GTSNPN, CDR2 SVGIG (reference sequence). The CDR3 runs to 17 residues. The trim removed 4 bases at V and 4 bases at J, leaving 17 bases unmatched. CDR3 in amino acids: CAWILIDRGSDFTEAFF. CDR3 DNA sequence: TGTGCCTGGATACTGATAGACAGGGGTTCGGATTTCACTGAAGCTTTCTTT.

The chain uses TRBV4-1 and TRBJ1-4; possibly TRBD1 for D (5 bases). Germline V gives CDR1 MGHRA, CDR2 YSYEKL. The CDR3 length is 15 residues. V gave up 0 bases and J gave up 2 bases, with 7 bases separating them. CDR3 coding DNA: TGCGCCAGCAGCCAAGAGGGGGGGACTAATGAAAAACTGTTTTTT. As protein: CASSQEGGTNEKLFF.

The table lists this clone with a few counts. The chain recombines TRBV4-1 with TRBJ1-5, with D perhaps TRBD1 (5 bases). In germline, CDR1 is MGHRA, CDR2 YSYEKL. The CDR3 is 16 amino acids. Trimming removed 0 bases from V and 3 bases from J, with 12 bases in between. The CDR3 sequence: CASSQDQGGYNQPQHF. The CDR3 DNA is TGCGCCAGCAGCCAAGATCAGGGAGGGTACAATCAGCCCCAGCATTTT.

The rearrangement links TRBV7-7 to TRBJ1-1; 9 bases align to TRBD1. Germline CDR1 and CDR2: SSHAT and FNYEAQ (reference sequence). CDR3 size: 11 residues. CDR3 nucleotide sequence: TGTGCTGTAGCGGACAGGGGACTGACTTTCTTT. The encoded protein is CAVADRGLTFF.

The CDR3 sequence is CASSPPDREAEKLFF. The CDR3 DNA follows: TGTGCCAGCTCACCACCGGACAGGGAGGCTGAAAAACTGTTTTTT. The rearrangement links TRBV18 to TRBJ1-4; 8 nucleotides align to TRBD1. The germline V gene encodes CDR1 KGHSH and CDR2 LQKENI. The CDR3 runs 15 residues. J gave up 7 bases and V 0 bases, and 4 bases lay outside the gene matches. The complete variable domain, with remaining parts taken from reference TRBV18 and TRBJ1-4, reads NAGVMQNPRHLVRRRGQEARLRCSPMKGHSHVYWYRQLPEEGLKFMVYLQKENIIDESGMPKERFSAEFPKEGPSILRIQQVVRGDSAAYFCASSPPDREAEKLFFGSGTQLSVL.

The V call is TRBV6-4, the J call TRBJ2-6; no definite D call. The V end lost 6 bases, the J end lost 0 bases, and 12 bases lay between the germline ends. This CDR3 comprises 16 residues. Germline loops: CDR1 MRHNA, CDR2 SNTAGT. CDR3 in DNA: TGTGCCAGCAGCCCCACCGAGAGCTCTGGGGCCAACGTCCTGACTTTC. Its translation is CASSPTESSGANVLTF.

J is TRBJ1-3 and V is TRBV9, with D tentatively TRBD1 (5 bases). Per germline, CDR1 SGDLS and CDR2 YYNGEE. CDR3 length equals 15 residues. V gave up 0 bases and J gave up 3 bases, with 10 bases separating them. The CDR3 here is CASSVGGGVGNTIYF. CDR3 nucleotide sequence: TGTGCCAGCAGCGTAGGTGGGGGGGTTGGAAACACCATATATTTT.

The chain couples TRBV4-2 to TRBJ2-2, with TRBD2 matching over 12 bases. From germline, CDR1 is LGHNA and CDR2 YNFKEQ. With V trimmed by 6 bases and J by 6 bases, 8 bases remained unmatched. The CDR3 has 16 amino acids. This CDR3 is CASRPLTSGGPGELFF. The CDR3 DNA is TGTGCCAGCAGACCACTGACTAGCGGGGGCCCCGGGGAGCTGTTTTTT.

The CDR3 sequence: CASRTLRGQGNYGYTF. CDR3 coding DNA: TGTGCCAGCAGGACATTACGGGGACAGGGGAACTATGGCTACACCTTC. The chain combines TRBV11-2 with TRBJ1-2, with 10 bases matching TRBD1. This CDR3 region has 16 residues. The V and J ends lost 6 bases and 2 bases, in that order; junction bases with no gene match: 9. Germline lookup yields CDR1 SGHAT and CDR2 FQNNGV.

A remark on this clone: One end of the junction fails to match germline, which may point to a read error. The CDR3 protein is CASSLARDTGELFF. The CDR3 region has the DNA TGTGCTAGCAGCTTAGCCAGGGACACCGGGGAGCTGTTTTTT. The genes are TRBV7-7 and TRBJ2-2, with D possibly being TRBD1 (5 bases). CDR3 length: 14 amino acids. Germline V gives CDR1 SSHAT, CDR2 FNYEAQ (reference sequence).

The genes are TRBV7-9 and TRBJ2-7; the match to TRBD1 covers 7 bases. V trimming: 4 bases; J trimming: 4 bases; junction bases outside the gene matches: 7. The CDR3 runs 14 residues. Germline CDR1 is SEHNR and CDR2 is FQNEAQ (reference sequence). CDR3 nucleotides: TGTGCCAGCAGCTCCGGGACAGCATCTTACGAGCAGTACTTC. This gives the protein CASSSGTASYEQYF.

The rearrangement uses TRBV28 and TRBJ1-2; TRBD1 aligns across 7 bases. J was trimmed by 3 bases and V by 4 bases; bases with no gene match: 8. Germline lookup yields CDR1 MDHEN and CDR2 SYDVKM. The CDR3 length is 15 residues. The CDR3 region is CASSSYRGTDYGYTF. Written as DNA, the CDR3 is TGTGCCAGCAGTTCTTACAGGGGAACGGACTATGGCTACACCTTC.

The rearrangement links TRBV25-1 to TRBJ2-1; the D gene is possibly TRBD2 (7 bases). Trimming pared 3 bases from V and 5 bases from J, leaving 14 bases between. Germline CDR1 reads MGHDK; CDR2 reads SYGVNS. This CDR3 has 15 residues. The CDR3 nucleotides are TGTGCCAGCAGTGATTCCGGGGGGCACAACAATGAGCAGTTCTTC. Its protein product is CASSDSGGHNNEQFF.

A few counts support this clone. V gene TRBV25-1 combines with J gene TRBJ2-7, with D perhaps matching TRBD1 (6 bases). V was shortened by 4 bases and J by 4 bases, with 11 bases between the two germline ends. The CDR3 runs 13 residues. Germline loops: CDR1 MGHDK, CDR2 SYGVNS. In nucleotides, the CDR3 is TGTGCCAGCAGTGGCCAGGGACAATACGAGCAGTACTTC. Encoded protein: CASSGQGQYEQYF.

Only one count was recorded for this clone. The rearrangement links TRBV15 to TRBJ1-1, with TRBD1 identical over 10 bases. Losses at the gene ends were 6 bases for V and 6 bases for J; bases not matched to a gene: 4. CDR3 size: 13 residues. Germline loops: CDR1 LNHNV, CDR2 YYDKDF (reference sequence). The CDR3 nucleotides are TGTGCCACCAGTGCGGACAGGGGGTCTGAAGCTTTCTTT. Amino acid sequence: CATSADRGSEAFF. Full variable domain (rest looked up from reference TRBV15 and TRBJ1-1): DAMVIQNPRYQVTQFGKPVTLSCSQTLNHNVMYWYQQKSSQAPKLLFHYYDKDFNNEADTPDNFQSRRPNTSFCFLDIRSPGLGDTAMYLCATSADRGSEAFFGQGTRLTVV.

The CDR3 nucleotides are TGTGCCAGCAGCTTGCTGGCAGACGTACGGGGGACGCAGTATTTT. Encoded protein: CASSLLADVRGTQYF. The chain couples TRBV5-4 to TRBJ2-3; tentatively, D is TRBD2 (6 bases). There are 15 residues in the CDR3. CDR1 SGHNT and CDR2 YYREEE come from the germline V gene (reference sequence). Trimming removed 1 base at V and 9 bases at J, with 18 bases between.